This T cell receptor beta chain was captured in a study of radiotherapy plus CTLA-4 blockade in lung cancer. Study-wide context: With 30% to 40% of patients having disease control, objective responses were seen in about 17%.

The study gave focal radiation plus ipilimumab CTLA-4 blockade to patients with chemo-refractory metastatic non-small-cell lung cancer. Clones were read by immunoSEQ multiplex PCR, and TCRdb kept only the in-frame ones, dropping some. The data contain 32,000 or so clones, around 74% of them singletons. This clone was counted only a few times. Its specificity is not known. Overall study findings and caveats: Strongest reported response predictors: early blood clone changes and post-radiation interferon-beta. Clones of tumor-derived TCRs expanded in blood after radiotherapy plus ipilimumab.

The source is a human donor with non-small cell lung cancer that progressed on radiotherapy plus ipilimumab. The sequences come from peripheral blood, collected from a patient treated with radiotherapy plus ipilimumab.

Written as DNA, the CDR3 is TGTGCCAGCAGCCCTGGGACAGCGGAGGGCCTCGGCGAGCAGTACTTC. It is translated as CASSPGTAEGLGEQYF. The chain carries TRBV11-3 and TRBJ2-7; D may be TRBD1 (7 bases). Germline V gives CDR1 SGHNT, CDR2 YENEEA. The CDR3 length is 16 residues. V lost 5 bases and J lost 6, with 23 bases in between.